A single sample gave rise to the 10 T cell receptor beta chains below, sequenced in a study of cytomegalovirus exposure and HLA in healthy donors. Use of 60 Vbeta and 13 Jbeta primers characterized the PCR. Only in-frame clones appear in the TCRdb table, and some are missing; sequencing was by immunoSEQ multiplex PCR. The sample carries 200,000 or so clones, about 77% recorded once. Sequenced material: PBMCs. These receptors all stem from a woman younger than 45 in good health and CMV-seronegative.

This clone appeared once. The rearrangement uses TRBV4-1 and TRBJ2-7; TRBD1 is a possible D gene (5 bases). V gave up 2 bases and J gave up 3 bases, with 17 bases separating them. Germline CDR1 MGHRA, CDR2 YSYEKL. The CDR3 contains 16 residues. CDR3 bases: TGCGCCAGCAGCCAAACTGACAGTAAGGGCTACTACGAGCAGTACTTC. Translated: CASSQTDSKGYYEQYF.

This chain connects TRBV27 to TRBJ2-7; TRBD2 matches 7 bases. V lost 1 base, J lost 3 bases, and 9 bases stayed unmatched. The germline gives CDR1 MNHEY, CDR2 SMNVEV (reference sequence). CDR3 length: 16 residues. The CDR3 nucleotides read TGTGCCAGCAGTTTATGGGGCGCGGGAGTCGGCTACGAGCAGTACTTC. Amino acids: CASSLWGAGVGYEQYF.

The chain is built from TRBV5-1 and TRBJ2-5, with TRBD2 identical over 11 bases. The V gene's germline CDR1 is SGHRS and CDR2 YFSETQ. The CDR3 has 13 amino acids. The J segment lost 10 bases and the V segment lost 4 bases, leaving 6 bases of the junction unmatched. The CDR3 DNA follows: TGCGCCAGCAGCACCGAGACTAGCGGGGTCCAGTACTTC. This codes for CASSTETSGVQYF.

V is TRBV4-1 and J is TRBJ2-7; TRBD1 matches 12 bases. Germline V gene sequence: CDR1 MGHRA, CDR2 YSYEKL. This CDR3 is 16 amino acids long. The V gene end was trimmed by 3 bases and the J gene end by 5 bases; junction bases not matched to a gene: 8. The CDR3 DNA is TGCGCCAGCAGCCAGCTCCCGGGACAGGGGGCAAACGAGCAGTACTTC. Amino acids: CASSQLPGQGANEQYF.

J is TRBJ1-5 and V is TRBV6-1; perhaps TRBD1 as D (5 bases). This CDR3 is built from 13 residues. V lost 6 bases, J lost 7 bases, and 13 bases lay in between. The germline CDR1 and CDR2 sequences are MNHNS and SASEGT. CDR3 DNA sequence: TGTGCCAGCAGCCACCAGGGTGGCCAGCCCCAGCATTTT. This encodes CASSHQGGQPQHF.

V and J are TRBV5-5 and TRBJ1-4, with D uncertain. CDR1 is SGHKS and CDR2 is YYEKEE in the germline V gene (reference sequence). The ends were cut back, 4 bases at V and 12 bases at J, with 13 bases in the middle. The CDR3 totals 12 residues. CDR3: CASSPTNGELFF. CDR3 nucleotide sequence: TGTGCCAGCAGCCCCACGAACGGGGAACTGTTTTTT.

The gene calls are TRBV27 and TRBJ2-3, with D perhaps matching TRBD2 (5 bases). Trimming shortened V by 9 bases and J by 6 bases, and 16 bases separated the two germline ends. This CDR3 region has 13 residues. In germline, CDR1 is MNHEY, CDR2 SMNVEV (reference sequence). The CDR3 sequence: CASGSGVRDTQYF. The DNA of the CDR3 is TGTGCCAGTGGGAGTGGGGTCAGGGATACGCAGTATTTT.

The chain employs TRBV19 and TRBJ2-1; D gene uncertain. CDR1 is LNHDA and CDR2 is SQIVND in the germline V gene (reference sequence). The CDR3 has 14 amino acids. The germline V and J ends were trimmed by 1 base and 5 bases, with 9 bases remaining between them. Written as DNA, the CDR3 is TGTGCCAGTAGTATAGGTTCCCAGGACAATGAGCAGTTCTTC. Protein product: CASSIGSQDNEQFF.

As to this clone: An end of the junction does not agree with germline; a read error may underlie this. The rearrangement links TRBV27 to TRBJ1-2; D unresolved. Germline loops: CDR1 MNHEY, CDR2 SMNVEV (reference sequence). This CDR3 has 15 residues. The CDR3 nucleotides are TGTGCCAGCAGCTTATCGTACCGGTCAAACTATGGCTACACCTTC. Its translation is CASSLSYRSNYGYTF.

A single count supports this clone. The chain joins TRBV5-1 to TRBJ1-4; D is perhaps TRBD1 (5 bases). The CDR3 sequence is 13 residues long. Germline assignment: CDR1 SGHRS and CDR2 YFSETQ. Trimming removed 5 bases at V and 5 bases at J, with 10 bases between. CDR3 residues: CASRGGSNEKLFF. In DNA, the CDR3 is TGCGCCAGCAGGGGGGGAAGCAATGAAAAACTGTTTTTT.